The 23 T cell receptor beta chains below come from one sample, sequenced in a study of Graves' ophthalmopathy and Graves' hyperthyroidism. As the template, RNA transcripts were used to amplify TCR beta CDR3 regions. First-round RT-PCR used HTBI primers; second-round multiplex PCR followed. One entry per CDR3 protein, called by TCRdb with MiXCR from the multiplex PCR reads. The sample carries approximately 700,000 distinct CDR3 sequences, 40% recorded once. The sequencing sample was made of peripheral blood. Source of these receptors: an adult man with Graves' ophthalmopathy.

This clonotype was seen many times. The gene calls are TRBV2 and TRBJ2-5, with 8 nucleotides matching TRBD2. The CDR3 has 13 residues. V shed 10 bases and J 1 base; nucleotides not matched to a gene: 5. Germline CDR1 SNHLY, CDR2 FYNNEI. This chain's CDR3 is CAIREGSQETQYF. The CDR3 bases are TGTGCCATCCGGGAGGGATCCCAAGAGACCCAGTACTTC.

The table lists this clonotype with a few counts. The CDR3 loop is CASSDVGGFNNSPLHF. The CDR3 DNA follows: TGTGCCAGCAGTGACGTGGGGGGCTTCAATAATTCACCCCTCCACTTT. This sequence joins TRBV2 and TRBJ1-6, with D possibly TRBD1 on 6 matching bases. The length of the CDR3 is 16 residues. Germline values: CDR1 SNHLY, CDR2 FYNNEI. The V end was cut by 3 bases, the J end by 5 bases, with 14 bases between.

This clonotype was observed at least ten times. The chain carries TRBV20-1 and TRBJ2-7; D possibly uses TRBD1 or TRBD2 (5 bases each). V lost 3 bases, J lost 1 base, and 7 bases lay in between. CDR1 DFQATT and CDR2 SNEGSKA come from the germline V gene (reference sequence). This CDR3 has 12 residues. For the CDR3, the DNA is TGCAGTGCTAGGGGACGGTCCTACGAGCAGTACTTC. Its translation: CSARGRSYEQYF.

This clonotype is a singleton in its sample. This sequence joins TRBV5-6 and TRBJ2-7, with D unclear. V was trimmed by 0 bases and J by 0 bases, leaving 7 bases between them. Germline CDR1 is SGHDT and CDR2 is YYEEEE. CDR3 length: 14 amino acids. The CDR3 sequence is CASSLGVSSYEQYF. The CDR3 nucleotides read TGTGCCAGCAGCTTGGGGGTCAGCTCCTACGAGCAGTACTTC.

This clonotype has just a few counts. The rearrangement uses TRBV11-2 and TRBJ2-7; TRBD2 matches 7 bases. Germline V CDR1 and CDR2: SGHAT, FQNNGV. The CDR3 spans 17 residues. Unmatched junction bases numbered 12, after V lost 4 bases and J lost 0 bases. CDR3 sequence: CASSSIEGGLDSYEQYF. The CDR3, as DNA: TGTGCCAGCAGCTCCATTGAGGGAGGGCTCGACTCCTACGAGCAGTACTTC.

This sequence joins TRBV20-1 and TRBJ2-7; 9 bases line up with TRBD1. The germline CDR1 and CDR2 sequences are DFQATT and SNEGSKA (reference sequence). The CDR3 has 13 residues. The V and J ends lost 4 bases and 3 bases, in that order; junction bases with no gene match: 4. Written as DNA, the CDR3 is TGCAGTGCTACGGACAGGGGCGGCTACGAGCAGTACTTC. Its translation: CSATDRGGYEQYF.

This clonotype was observed once. The V call is TRBV15, the J call TRBJ1-1; unclear D gene. Deletions cut 3 bases from V and 3 bases from J, with 11 bases between. This CDR3 has 14 amino acids. Germline V lookup: CDR1 LNHNV, CDR2 YYDKDF (reference sequence). The CDR3, as DNA: TGTGCCACCAGCAGTGTGTCGCTGGACACTGAAGCTTTCTTT. It encodes CATSSVSLDTEAFF.

The genes are TRBV2 and TRBJ2-3, with TRBD1 as a possible D gene (5 bases). Germline loops: CDR1 SNHLY, CDR2 FYNNEI. Deletions cut 6 bases from V and 1 base from J, with 11 bases between. The length of the CDR3 is 14 residues. Written as DNA, the CDR3 is TGTGCCAGCAGCTTACAGGCGGGCACAGATACGCAGTATTTT. This encodes CASSLQAGTDTQYF. The full variable domain, its missing parts supplied by reference TRBV2 and TRBJ2-3, is EPEVTQTPSHQVTQMGQEVILRCVPISNHLYFYWYRQILGQKVEFLVSFYNNEISEKSEIFDDQFSVERPDGSNFTLKIRSTKLEDSAMYFCASSLQAGTDTQYFGPGTRLTVL.

There are many counts of this clonotype. J is TRBJ1-1 and V is TRBV7-3, with 7 bases matching TRBD1. V trimming: 5 bases; J trimming: 5 bases; junction bases outside the gene matches: 11. This CDR3 has 15 residues. Germline CDR1 is SGHTA and CDR2 is FQGTGA. This CDR3 reads CASSLNRGSWTEAFF. Here the CDR3 DNA reads TGTGCCAGCAGCCTGAACAGGGGATCGTGGACTGAAGCTTTCTTT.

V and J are TRBV5-4 and TRBJ2-5; D remains ambiguous. Trimming shortened V by 2 bases and J by 1 base, and 9 bases separated the two germline ends. The CDR3 loop spans 14 amino acids. Germline lookup yields CDR1 SGHNT and CDR2 YYREEE (reference sequence). The CDR3 DNA reads TGTGCCAGCAGCTTCGAATACGCCCAAGAGACCCAGTACTTC. Its translation: CASSFEYAQETQYF. Using reference TRBV5-4 and TRBJ2-5 for the parts outside the CDR3, the full variable domain is ETGVTQSPTHLIKTRGQQVTLRCSSQSGHNTVSWYQQALGQGPQFIFQYYREEENGRGNFPPRFSGLQFPNYSSELNVNALELDDSALYLCASSFEYAQETQYFGPGTRLLVL.

V and J are TRBV3-1 and TRBJ1-6; 10 bases align to TRBD1. Losses at the gene ends were 6 bases for V and 7 bases for J; bases not matched to a gene: 9. The CDR3 contains 16 residues. Looked up from germline, CDR1 is LGHDT and CDR2 is YNNKEL (reference sequence). The CDR3: CASSASGQGGNSPLHF. The DNA for the CDR3 is TGTGCCAGCAGTGCCAGTGGACAGGGGGGGAATTCACCCCTCCACTTT.

This clonotype was seen repeatedly, ten times or more. The V gene is TRBV20-1, the J gene TRBJ2-5; D unresolved. The CDR3 totals 13 residues. V lost 3 bases and J 5 bases, leaving 13 bases between the germline ends. Germline lookup yields CDR1 DFQATT and CDR2 SNEGSKA (reference sequence). The CDR3 DNA is TGCAGTGCTAGTGTTTCCCTCGGGGAGACCCAGTACTTC. Its protein is CSASVSLGETQYF.

The rearrangement joins TRBV4-2 to TRBJ2-7; 9 bases match TRBD1. The germline gives CDR1 LGHNA, CDR2 YNFKEQ. This CDR3 has 15 amino acids. Trimming took 3 bases from V and 3 from J; bases not matched to a gene: 6. CDR3 in amino acids: CASSQRDRVVYEQYF. The CDR3 DNA reads TGTGCCAGCAGCCAGAGGGACAGGGTAGTCTACGAGCAGTACTTC.

This clonotype has ten or more counts. The chain combines TRBV10-2 with TRBJ1-5, with 9 nucleotides matching TRBD1. V shed 4 bases and J 0 bases; nucleotides not matched to a gene: 10. The CDR3 has 18 residues. Germline V gives CDR1 WSHSY, CDR2 SAAADI. The CDR3 DNA reads TGCGCCAGCAGTGGCGTAACAGGGGGCGGTAATAGCAATCAGCCCCAGCATTTT. Protein: CASSGVTGGGNSNQPQHF.

The chain has TRBV2 and TRBJ2-7, with 10 bases identical to TRBD1. V shed 5 bases, J shed 6 bases, and the junction held 10 bases outside the gene matches. The germline V gene encodes CDR1 SNHLY and CDR2 FYNNEI. The length of the CDR3 is 15 residues. CDR3 in DNA: TGTGCCAGCAGTACCACCGGGACAGGGGTTTTCGAGCAGTACTTC. Its protein is CASSTTGTGVFEQYF.

The CDR3 region is CAADRGPTGELFF. The CDR3 region has the DNA TGTGCCGCGGATAGGGGCCCCACCGGGGAGCTGTTTTTT. The chain carries TRBV25-1 and TRBJ2-2; possibly TRBD1 for D (5 bases). The CDR3 consists of 13 residues. The V end lost 11 bases, the J end lost 4 bases, and 14 bases lay between the germline ends. Germline assignment: CDR1 MGHDK and CDR2 SYGVNS.

This clonotype was counted only a few times. The J gene is TRBJ2-7, the V gene TRBV7-6, with D hard to call. V was cut by 5 bases and J by 3 bases, with 11 bases left in between. Germline CDR1 SGHVS, CDR2 FNYEAQ. This CDR3 is built from 13 residues. The CDR3: CASSPILSYEQYF. The CDR3 nucleotides read TGTGCCAGCAGCCCTATCCTTAGCTACGAGCAGTACTTC.

A word on this clonotype: This may be a read error, as it is one base from a much larger clone. The rearrangement links TRBV11-2 to TRBJ1-6; D is unclear. The CDR3 totals 14 residues. The V gene's germline CDR1 is SGHAT and CDR2 FQNNGV. For the CDR3, the DNA is TGTACCAGCAGCCAAGTCGCCCCTGGAGACCCCCTCCACTTT. This translates into CTSSQVAPGDPLHF.

This clonotype showed up many times. V is TRBV29-1 and J is TRBJ1-1; TRBD1 might be the D (5 bases). The V and J ends lost 6 bases and 4 bases respectively, with 15 bases between them. In germline, CDR1 is SQVTM, CDR2 ANQGSEA. This CDR3 is 13 amino acids long. The DNA of the CDR3 is TGCAGCGTAGGACCGACGAGGGGCACTGAAGCTTTCTTT. It specifies CSVGPTRGTEAFF.

V gene TRBV19 combines with J gene TRBJ1-1; 9 bases line up with TRBD1. From germline, CDR1 is LNHDA and CDR2 SQIVND (reference sequence). The length of the CDR3 is 14 residues. Trimming took 6 bases from V and 0 from J; bases not matched to a gene: 2. The CDR3 DNA is TGTGCCAGTAGAAGGACAGGGGTGAACACTGAAGCTTTCTTT. Translated, it gives CASRRTGVNTEAFF.

The CDR3 here is CASSQAKGMNTEAFF. Written as DNA, the CDR3 is TGTGCCAGCAGCCAAGCGAAGGGGATGAACACTGAAGCTTTCTTT. The chain uses TRBV4-2 and TRBJ1-1, with TRBD1 as a possible D gene (5 bases). The CDR3 totals 15 residues. V lost 1 base and J 0 bases, leaving 9 bases between the germline ends. The V gene's germline CDR1 is LGHNA and CDR2 YNFKEQ.

This clonotype was counted many times. This rearrangement joins TRBV6-6 to TRBJ1-2; D ambiguous. In germline, CDR1 is MNHNY, CDR2 SVGAGI (reference sequence). The CDR3 totals 13 residues. The V gene lost 5 bases and the J gene lost 1 base, with 8 bases spanning the gap. CDR3 nucleotides: TGTGCCAGCAGTCCCCAGGATAACTATGGCTACACCTTC. It is translated as CASSPQDNYGYTF.

This sequence joins TRBV5-4 and TRBJ1-4; 9 nucleotides line up with TRBD1. Trimming removed 4 bases from V and 0 bases from J; junction bases left unmatched: 13. This CDR3 spans 19 amino acids. The germline gives CDR1 SGHNT, CDR2 YYREEE (reference sequence). CDR3 loop: CASSQTLQGARATNEKLFF. The CDR3 coding sequence is TGTGCCAGCAGCCAAACCTTACAGGGGGCACGGGCAACTAATGAAAAACTGTTTTTT.